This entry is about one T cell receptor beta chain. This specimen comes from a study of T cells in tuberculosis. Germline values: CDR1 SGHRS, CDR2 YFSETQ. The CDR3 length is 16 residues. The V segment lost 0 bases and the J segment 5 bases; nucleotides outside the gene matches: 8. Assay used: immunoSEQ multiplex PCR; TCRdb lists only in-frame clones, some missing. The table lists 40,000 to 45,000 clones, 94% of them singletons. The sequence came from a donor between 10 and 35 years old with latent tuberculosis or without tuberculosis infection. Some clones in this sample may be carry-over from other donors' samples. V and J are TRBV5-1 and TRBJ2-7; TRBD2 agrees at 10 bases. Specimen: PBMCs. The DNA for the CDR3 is TGCGCCAGCAGCTTGGCAAGCGGGAGGGCCCGGGACGAGCAGTACTTC. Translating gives CASSLASGRARDEQYF.